This TCR beta chain comes out of a study of blood T cell repertoires in COVID-19. CDR1 LNHDA and CDR2 SQIVND come from the germline V gene (reference sequence). The CDR3 contains 16 residues. With 10 bases removed from V and 6 bases from J, the gap between germline ends came to 28 bases. TCRdb's copy holds only in-frame clones and misses some; the assay was immunoSEQ multiplex PCR. This sample carries about 99,000 clones, 65% to 85% of them seen once, and the ten largest clones take about 2%. Sequencing was done on a sample of peripheral blood. This TCR was recovered from a man between 65 and 85 years old with active or convalescent COVID-19. V usage is TRBV19 and J usage is TRBJ2-7; D is perhaps TRBD2 (6 bases). The CDR3 spells CATKAGTQNTPGEQYF. CDR3 sequence (DNA): TGTGCCACCAAAGCCGGGACTCAAAACACCCCGGGCGAGCAGTACTTC. Based on the CDR3 plus reference TRBV19 and TRBJ2-7, the full variable domain is DGGITQSPKYLFRKEGQNVTLSCEQNLNHDAMYWYRQDPGQGLRLIYYSQIVNDFQKGDIAEGYSVSREKKESFPLTVTSAQKNPTAFYLCATKAGTQNTPGEQYFGPGTRLTVT.